The 27 T cell receptor beta chains below all came from one sample that was sequenced in a study of shared clonotypes between healthy human individuals. Assay: immunoSEQ multiplex PCR; the TCRdb copy retains only in-frame clones and omits some. Seen here are about 700,000 clones, over 65% observed once, and the top ten hold 1.7%. The sequencing input was memory CD4+ T cells sorted from blood. Stated subset: CD45RA-negative fraction. The receptors come from a woman in her twenties or thirties in good health.

The chain combines TRBV30 with TRBJ2-1, with D maybe TRBD2 (5 bases). With 0 bases removed from V and 6 bases from J, the gap between germline ends came to 9 bases. Germline CDR1 and CDR2: GTSNPN and SVGIG (reference sequence). The CDR3 spans 13 residues. CDR3 DNA: TGTGCCTGGAGTGTCGTTGAGGGCAATGAGCAGTTCTTC. Its protein product is CAWSVVEGNEQFF.

The chain is built from TRBV6-6 and TRBJ1-1; perhaps TRBD1 as D (5 bases). V shed 7 bases and J shed 4 bases, with 19 bases lying between them. The CDR3 is 15 amino acids. CDR1 is MNHNY, CDR2 SVGAGI, per germline (reference sequence). The CDR3, as DNA: TGTGCCAGCACCCACGGGGGGGGGACGGGCACTGAAGCTTTCTTT. Its protein is CASTHGGGTGTEAFF.

This clone was seen a single time. The CDR3 is CASSLEGFPTDTQYF. For the CDR3, the DNA is TGCGCCAGCAGCTTGGAGGGATTTCCCACAGATACGCAGTATTTT. This sequence joins TRBV5-1 and TRBJ2-3, with D unclear. In germline, CDR1 is SGHRS, CDR2 YFSETQ. V gave up 0 bases and J gave up 2 bases, with 10 bases separating them. The CDR3 consists of 15 residues.

The rearrangement joins TRBV28 to TRBJ2-7; tentatively, D is TRBD2 (6 bases). The CDR3 runs 13 residues. V was cut by 6 bases and J by 3 bases, with 12 bases left in between. CDR1 is MDHEN and CDR2 is SYDVKM in the germline V gene. CDR3 in amino acids: CASRQGLIYEQYF. CDR3 nucleotide sequence: TGTGCCAGCAGGCAAGGACTAATCTACGAGCAGTACTTC.

The genes are TRBV30 and TRBJ1-1; D is unresolved. V shed 4 bases and J shed 3 bases, with 9 bases lying between them. CDR3 length equals 12 residues. Germline CDR1 GTSNPN, CDR2 SVGIG (reference sequence). The CDR3 loop reads CAWTPWDTEAFF. In DNA form, the CDR3 reads TGTGCCTGGACCCCGTGGGACACTGAAGCTTTCTTT.

J is TRBJ2-2 and V is TRBV7-9; the D is unclear. V shed 5 bases and J shed 2 bases, with 12 bases lying between them. Looked up from germline, CDR1 is SEHNR and CDR2 is FQNEAQ (reference sequence). This CDR3 is built from 15 residues. The CDR3 bases are TGTGCCAGCAGCCTCGTTCAGATCAACACCGGGGAGCTGTTTTTT. Its translation is CASSLVQINTGELFF. Full variable domain (remainder filled in from reference TRBV7-9 and TRBJ2-2): DTGVSQNPRHKITKRGQNVTFRCDPISEHNRLYWYRQTLGQGPEFLTYFQNEAQLEKSRLLSDRFSAERPKGSFSTLEIQRTEQGDSAMYLCASSLVQINTGELFFGEGSRLTVL.

This clone was seen once. This chain uses TRBV28 with TRBJ2-4, with a tentative D call TRBD1 (7 bases). Germline CDR1 and CDR2: MDHEN and SYDVKM. This CDR3 region has 12 residues. The CDR3 bases are TGTATGACCCAGGGGGGTGGGAACATTCAGTACTTC. This codes for CMTQGGGNIQYF.

The V and J genes are TRBV4-1 and TRBJ2-2; D unresolved. Looked up from germline, CDR1 is MGHRA and CDR2 is YSYEKL. The CDR3 has 12 amino acids. V lost 3 bases and J lost 6, with 5 bases in between. Written as DNA, the CDR3 is TGCGCCAGCAGCCATTTCTCCGGGGAGCTGTTTTTT. Translation gives CASSHFSGELFF.

This chain links TRBV4-1 with TRBJ2-2; TRBD2 is a possible D gene (5 bases). CDR1 MGHRA and CDR2 YSYEKL come from the germline V gene. The CDR3 length is 14 residues. V was pared by 0 bases and J by 8 bases, with 10 bases between. The CDR3 spells CASSQDRGPGELFF. The DNA of the CDR3 is TGCGCCAGCAGCCAAGATCGAGGGCCTGGGGAGCTGTTTTTT.

V usage is TRBV19 and J usage is TRBJ1-5; weak D call: TRBD1 (5 bases). The CDR3 length is 14 residues. CDR1 and CDR2 (germline): LNHDA, SQIVND (reference sequence). Trimming pared 7 bases from V and 2 bases from J, leaving 12 bases between. CDR3: CASTRDGGNQPQHF. CDR3 in DNA: TGTGCCAGTACCCGGGACGGAGGCAATCAGCCCCAGCATTTT.

The V gene is TRBV28, the J gene TRBJ2-7; 10 positions agree with TRBD2. V was clipped by 1 base and J by 0 bases; unmatched bases: 9. The CDR3 spans 18 residues. The germline V gene has CDR1 MDHEN and CDR2 SYDVKM. The CDR3 region has the DNA TGTGCCAGCAGTTTATCGTTGACTAGCGGGTGGATCTCCTACGAGCAGTACTTC. Amino acid sequence: CASSLSLTSGWISYEQYF.

Only one count was recorded for this clone. V usage is TRBV19 and J usage is TRBJ2-5; D unclear. This CDR3 has 15 amino acids. Between the trimmed V and J ends, which lost 3 bases and 1 base, there was a span of 12 bases. From germline, CDR1 is LNHDA and CDR2 SQIVND (reference sequence). The CDR3 DNA sequence: TGTGCCAGTAGTATCAACGGTGGGGTCCAAGAGACCCAGTACTTC. Translation gives CASSINGGVQETQYF.

The chain uses TRBV30 and TRBJ2-7, with D perhaps matching TRBD2 (6 bases). The CDR3 runs to 11 residues. Germline V gene sequence: CDR1 GTSNPN, CDR2 SVGIG (reference sequence). V was pared by 3 bases and J by 3 bases, with 6 bases between. This CDR3 is CAWREGYEQYF. In nucleotides, the CDR3 is TGTGCCTGGAGGGAGGGCTACGAGCAGTACTTC.

The gene calls are TRBV2 and TRBJ1-1; 7 bases align to TRBD1. Germline CDR1 reads SNHLY; CDR2 reads FYNNEI. CDR3 size: 13 residues. The V and J ends lost 6 bases and 5 bases, in that order; junction bases with no gene match: 6. This chain's CDR3 is CASRTGQFTEAFF. CDR3 in DNA: TGTGCCAGCAGGACGGGACAGTTTACTGAAGCTTTCTTT.

This sequence joins TRBV4-1 and TRBJ1-1; D possibly corresponds to TRBD1 (5 bases). Germline values: CDR1 MGHRA, CDR2 YSYEKL. CDR3 length: 13 amino acids. V lost 4 bases and J 1 base, leaving 7 bases between the germline ends. The CDR3 reads CASSLGGNTEAFF. CDR3 DNA sequence: TGCGCCAGCAGCCTCGGGGGGAACACTGAAGCTTTCTTT.

This clone has only a few counts. The J gene is TRBJ1-2, the V gene TRBV4-1; 11 positions agree with TRBD1. Germline V gene sequence: CDR1 MGHRA, CDR2 YSYEKL. The CDR3 covers 15 residues. With 2 bases clipped from V and 6 bases from J, the junction kept 5 bases outside the gene matches. Here the CDR3 DNA reads TGCGCCAGCAGCCAACAACCGGGACAGGGGGATGGCTACACCTTC. This gives the protein CASSQQPGQGDGYTF.

The genes are TRBV7-2 and TRBJ2-1; D gene uncertain. Germline-derived CDR1 and CDR2 are SGHTA and FQGNSA. The V gene lost 4 bases and the J gene lost 0 bases, with 16 bases spanning the gap. The CDR3 spans 17 residues. The CDR3 DNA reads as TGTGCCAGCAGCTCCGACCGGACCGTCGGCTCCTACAATGAGCAGTTCTTC. Protein sequence: CASSSDRTVGSYNEQFF.

The V and J genes are TRBV28 and TRBJ2-5; D is uncertain. Germline V gene data show CDR1 as MDHEN and CDR2 as SYDVKM. V was cut by 5 bases and J by 5 bases, with 12 bases left in between. This CDR3 comprises 13 residues. The CDR3 reads CASSPQRGETQYF. The CDR3 DNA reads TGTGCCAGCAGTCCCCAGCGTGGGGAGACCCAGTACTTC.

The V call is TRBV18, the J call TRBJ1-6; D may be TRBD1 (6 bases). Germline values: CDR1 KGHSH, CDR2 LQKENI. The germline V and J ends were trimmed by 2 bases and 10 bases, with 9 bases remaining between them. This CDR3 has 13 amino acids. CDR3 sequence: CASSPGQTSPLHF. CDR3 nucleotides: TGTGCCAGCTCACCAGGACAGACCTCACCCCTCCACTTT. The full variable domain, completed using reference TRBV18 and TRBJ1-6, is NAGVMQNPRHLVRRRGQEARLRCSPMKGHSHVYWYRQLPEEGLKFMVYLQKENIIDESGMPKERFSAEFPKEGPSILRIQQVVRGDSAAYFCASSPGQTSPLHFGNGTRLTVT.

This chain uses TRBV5-1 with TRBJ2-1, with D unresolved. CDR3 length: 16 residues. Germline assignment: CDR1 SGHRS and CDR2 YFSETQ. V lost 0 bases, J lost 0 bases, and 10 bases lay in between. The CDR3 nucleotides are TGCGCCAGCAGCTTGGTGGCCGGTAGCTCCTACAATGAGCAGTTCTTC. Its translation is CASSLVAGSSYNEQFF.

The J gene is TRBJ2-2, the V gene TRBV5-3; tentatively, D is TRBD2 (6 bases). TRBV5-3 is an ORF, and what it does is uncertain. The CDR3 runs 18 residues. V lost 4 bases and J lost 3, with 22 bases in between. The CDR3 reads CARSLRDSSRVDTGELFF. In nucleotides, the CDR3 is TGTGCCAGAAGCCTTAGGGACTCGAGCAGGGTTGACACCGGGGAGCTGTTTTTT.

This sequence joins TRBV18 and TRBJ2-2; 8 nucleotides agree with TRBD2. The CDR3 has 15 residues. Germline CDR1 is KGHSH and CDR2 is LQKENI. The trim removed 4 bases at V and 3 bases at J, leaving 4 bases unmatched. The DNA of the CDR3 is TGTGCCAGCTCACTAACTAGCGGATACACCGGGGAGCTGTTTTTT. Protein sequence: CASSLTSGYTGELFF.

The chain employs TRBV7-2 and TRBJ1-2; D is ambiguous. Germline CDR1 reads SGHTA; CDR2 reads FQGNSA. V lost 5 bases, J lost 6 bases, and 19 bases lay in between. The CDR3 runs to 15 residues. The DNA for the CDR3 is TGTGCCAGCAGCCACCGATGGGGAAGGGAAAATGGCTACACCTTC. The encoded protein is CASSHRWGRENGYTF.

The chain uses TRBV28 and TRBJ1-1; perhaps TRBD1 as D (5 bases). The V and J ends lost 3 bases and 9 bases respectively, with 8 bases between them. The CDR3 runs to 11 residues. Germline V gene data show CDR1 as MDHEN and CDR2 as SYDVKM. The CDR3 DNA reads TGTGCCAGCAGTTTGGGGCAACAAGCTTTCTTT. It yields the protein CASSLGQQAFF. Full variable domain (rest looked up from reference TRBV28 and TRBJ1-1): DVKVTQSSRYLVKRTGEKVFLECVQDMDHENMFWYRQDPGLGLRLIYFSYDVKMKEKGDIPEGYSVSREKKERFSLILESASTNQTSMYLCASSLGQQAFFGQGTRLTVV.

This chain joins TRBV27 and TRBJ2-7, with 12 nucleotides matching TRBD2. V lost 3 bases and J lost 4; bases outside the gene matches: 10. The germline V gene encodes CDR1 MNHEY and CDR2 SMNVEV (reference sequence). The CDR3 spans 17 residues. In nucleotides, the CDR3 is TGTGCCAGCAGTTTCCGACTAGCGGGAGCCCCCGGGTACGAGCAGTACTTC. Protein product: CASSFRLAGAPGYEQYF.

This clone occurred once. The V gene is TRBV28, the J gene TRBJ1-2, with no clear D. The CDR3 is 13 residues long. The V and J ends lost 5 bases and 4 bases respectively, with 11 bases between them. CDR1 MDHEN and CDR2 SYDVKM come from the germline V gene. The CDR3 coding sequence is TGTGCCAGCAGTCCGAGGGTAGGCTATGGCTACACCTTC. Amino acid sequence: CASSPRVGYGYTF.

The rearrangement uses TRBV19 and TRBJ2-2; no reliable D call. CDR1 and CDR2 from the germline V gene are LNHDA and SQIVND (reference sequence). The CDR3 totals 13 residues. The ends were cut back, 5 bases at V and 4 bases at J, with 8 bases in the middle. The CDR3 DNA is TGTGCCAGTAGTGTGTGGAGCACCGGGGAGCTGTTTTTT. This translates into CASSVWSTGELFF. The variable domain in full, completed from reference TRBV19 and TRBJ2-2, reads DGGITQSPKYLFRKEGQNVTLSCEQNLNHDAMYWYRQDPGQGLRLIYYSQIVNDFQKGDIAEGYSVSREKKESFPLTVTSAQKNPTAFYLCASSVWSTGELFFGEGSRLTVL.